The 24 T cell receptor beta chains below were found in one sample sequenced in a study of CD8 T cells in ankylosing spondylitis. One entry per CDR3 protein results from TCRdb running MiXCR on the 5' RACE reads. This sample has 250,000 to 400,000 distinct CDR3 sequences, with roughly 12% found just once. Sequencing input: blood, either unsorted or a sorted T cell fraction (not recorded which). The receptor set was obtained from a female donor with ankylosing spondylitis or in good health (not recorded which).

This clonotype appeared a few times. DNA for the CDR3: TGTGCCAGCAGTTACGGGACAGGGGCAGATACGCAGTATTTT. Its protein is CASSYGTGADTQYF. The rearrangement joins TRBV12-3 or TRBV12-4 to TRBJ2-3, with TRBD1 identical over 10 bases. V lost 4 bases, J lost 4 bases, and 2 bases stayed unmatched. The CDR3 runs to 14 residues.

This clonotype was picked up many times. One end of the junction fails to match germline, which may point to a read error. The genes are TRBV5-5 and TRBJ2-5; D perhaps matches TRBD1 (6 bases). The CDR3 is 12 residues long. Germline CDR1 is SGHKS and CDR2 is YYEKEE (reference sequence). CDR3: CASSLVHRDENF. The CDR3 DNA is TGTGCCAGCAGCTTGGTCCACAGGGACGAGAACTTC. The whole variable domain, remainder taken from reference TRBV5-5 and TRBJ2-5, is DAGVTQSPTHLIKTRGQQVTLRCSPISGHKSVSWYQQVLGQGPQFIFQYYEKEERGRGNFPDRFSARQFPNYSSELNVNALLLGDSALYLCASSLVHRDENFGPGTRLLVL.

This clonotype has at least ten counts. The chain is built from TRBV18 and TRBJ1-3; D gene unclear. The V and J ends lost 4 bases and 0 bases respectively, with 13 bases between them. CDR1 KGHSH and CDR2 LQKENI come from the germline V gene. The CDR3 is 16 amino acids. Here the CDR3 reads CASSLNIQASGNTIYF. The CDR3 DNA follows: TGTGCCAGCTCACTCAATATTCAGGCCTCTGGAAACACCATATATTTT. Combining the CDR3 with reference TRBV18 and TRBJ1-3 gives the whole variable domain NAGVMQNPRHLVRRRGQEARLRCSPMKGHSHVYWYRQLPEEGLKFMVYLQKENIIDESGMPKERFSAEFPKEGPSILRIQQVVRGDSAAYFCASSLNIQASGNTIYFGEGSWLTVV.

This clonotype was counted ten times or more. The chain carries TRBV6-2 or TRBV6-3 and TRBJ2-5, with TRBD1 matching 8 bases. The V gene end was trimmed by 6 bases and the J gene end by 2 bases; junction bases not matched to a gene: 8. Germline V gene sequence: CDR1 MNHEY, CDR2 SVGEGT. The CDR3 has 15 amino acids. The CDR3 DNA is TGTGCCAGCAGAGCCGGGACAGGAGGACAAGAGACCCAGTACTTC. Translated, it gives CASRAGTGGQETQYF.

This clonotype has a count of ten or more. The V gene is TRBV5-1, the J gene TRBJ1-2, with 7 positions matching TRBD1. J lost 6 bases, V lost 7 bases, and 9 bases had no gene match. Germline values: CDR1 SGHRS, CDR2 YFSETQ. The CDR3 is made up of 13 amino acids. The DNA of the CDR3 is TGCGCCAGCCGCCGGGACAGCGAGAATGGCTACACCTTC. It encodes CASRRDSENGYTF.

This clonotype was found many times. This sequence joins TRBV12-3 or TRBV12-4 and TRBJ1-1, with D possibly TRBD1 on 6 matching bases. The CDR3 is 14 amino acids. Trimming took 3 bases from V and 2 from J, leaving 10 bases between them. This CDR3 is CASSFRDTNTEAFF. CDR3 nucleotide sequence: TGTGCCAGCAGTTTCCGGGACACAAACACTGAAGCTTTCTTT.

This clonotype has at least ten counts. The chain carries TRBV20-1 and TRBJ1-1; D remains ambiguous. V was trimmed by 4 bases and J by 2 bases, leaving 11 bases between them. The CDR3 contains 13 residues. Germline CDR1 reads DFQATT; CDR2 reads SNEGSKA (reference sequence). CDR3 protein: CSATPISNTEAFF. The DNA of the CDR3 is TGCAGTGCTACCCCAATCAGTAACACTGAAGCTTTCTTT.

This clonotype was detected a few times. This chain joins TRBV18 and TRBJ2-1; D may be TRBD2 (5 bases). Trimming stripped 0 bases from V and 12 bases from J, with 15 bases between. Germline lookup yields CDR1 KGHSH and CDR2 LQKENI. This CDR3 region has 14 residues. CDR3 sequence (DNA): TGTGCCAGCTCACCACCAGGTCCCGGGATTGGGCAGTTCTTC. Protein sequence: CASSPPGPGIGQFF.

This clonotype was detected many times. The chain uses TRBV20-1 and TRBJ2-7; 9 bases fit TRBD2. V lost 0 bases to trimming and J lost 4 bases; unmatched junction nucleotides: 7. Germline values: CDR1 DFQATT, CDR2 SNEGSKA (reference sequence). The CDR3 consists of 15 residues. The CDR3 nucleotides read TGCAGTGCTAGAGACCATAGCGGGAGTAGTTACGAGCAGTACTTC. It translates to CSARDHSGSSYEQYF.

V is TRBV5-1 and J is TRBJ1-4; TRBD1 aligns across 8 bases. V lost 0 bases to trimming and J lost 0 bases; unmatched junction nucleotides: 4. This CDR3 contains 17 residues. Germline lookup yields CDR1 SGHRS and CDR2 YFSETQ. CDR3 nucleotides: TGCGCCAGCAGCTTGGAACAGGGGGTTGCAACTAATGAAAAACTGTTTTTT. Amino acids: CASSLEQGVATNEKLFF.

This clonotype was picked up many times. One junction end disagrees with the germline gene, perhaps due to a read error. This chain uses TRBV27 with TRBJ2-3, with D maybe TRBD2 (6 bases). Germline-derived CDR1 and CDR2 are MNHEY and SMNVEV (reference sequence). The CDR3 extends over 13 amino acids. CDR3 residues: CASRGGHTYTQYF. The CDR3 region has the DNA TGTGCCAGCAGGGGAGGACACACATATACGCAGTATTTT.

The chain links TRBV20-1 to TRBJ2-3, with TRBD2 matching 8 bases. Germline CDR1 is DFQATT and CDR2 is SNEGSKA (reference sequence). The V segment lost 0 bases and the J segment 0 bases; nucleotides outside the gene matches: 5. This CDR3 spans 16 amino acids. CDR3 amino acids: CSARDFRGGSTDTQYF. CDR3 nucleotides: TGCAGTGCTAGAGATTTCCGGGGGGGAAGCACAGATACGCAGTATTTT.

This clonotype has more than one count but fewer than ten. V and J are TRBV27 and TRBJ2-7; D not resolved. CDR3 size: 12 residues. Trimming left V 4 bases short and J 1 base short, with 5 bases between. Germline CDR1 and CDR2: MNHEY and SMNVEV (reference sequence). CDR3 nucleotide sequence: TGTGCCAGCAGTTCCCAATCCTACGAGCAGTACTTC. This gives the protein CASSSQSYEQYF.

This clonotype appeared many times. This rearrangement joins TRBV4-1 to TRBJ2-7; D perhaps matches TRBD1 (6 bases). CDR1 is MGHRA, CDR2 YSYEKL, per germline. V was clipped by 2 bases and J by 5 bases, with 22 bases between them. The CDR3 is 17 residues long. The CDR3 nucleotides are TGCGCCAGCAGCCAAAAGGGTACCGGGACACTTATGGACGAGCAGTACTTC. Amino acids: CASSQKGTGTLMDEQYF.

A word on this clonotype: A much larger clone differs by one base, so this may be a read error. The DNA is omitted, as the CDR3 cannot be located on it reliably, and the CDR3 follows TCRdb's listing. The rearrangement uses TRBV7-2 and TRBJ1-6; the D call in the table, TRBD1, was not verified against the DNA. Germline V CDR1 and CDR2: SGHTA, FQGNSA. Inclusive of both ends, the CDR3 amounts to 15 amino acids. The CDR3 spells CASSLWGTGSSPIHF.

This clonotype was seen ten or more times. The DNA for the CDR3 is TGTGCCAGCAGTTTTAGGGGGCATCCCTACGAGCAGTACTTC. Its protein product is CASSFRGHPYEQYF. The rearrangement links TRBV27 to TRBJ2-7; 7 nucleotides match TRBD1. Germline loops: CDR1 MNHEY, CDR2 SMNVEV (reference sequence). The junction had 4 bases not matched to a gene; V was cut back by 3 bases and J by 2 bases. There are 14 residues in the CDR3.

This clonotype was seen repeatedly, ten times or more. The rearrangement links TRBV28 to TRBJ2-3; the D gene is possibly TRBD2 (6 bases). CDR1 is MDHEN and CDR2 is SYDVKM in the germline V gene. V was cut by 5 bases and J by 0 bases, with 15 bases left in between. The CDR3 has 16 residues. The CDR3 spells CASSNTGLPSTDTQYF. CDR3 sequence (DNA): TGTGCCAGCAGTAATACGGGACTCCCCAGCACAGATACGCAGTATTTT.

Only a few counts were recorded for this clonotype. The chain uses TRBV5-1 and TRBJ1-2; D is unclear. The CDR3 is 11 amino acids. Germline loops: CDR1 SGHRS, CDR2 YFSETQ. V was cut by 5 bases and J by 14 bases, with 16 bases left in between. CDR3 DNA: TGCGCCAGCAGGGCAGACGGGGAAGGGACCTTC. Translated, it gives CASRADGEGTF.

This clonotype has a count of ten or more. The V call is TRBV7-2, the J call TRBJ1-2; D gene ambiguous. Germline CDR1 and CDR2: SGHTA and FQGNSA. This CDR3 region has 15 residues. Trimming took 0 bases from V and 0 from J, leaving 8 bases between them. The CDR3 is CASSLAPTTNYGYTF. CDR3 coding DNA: TGTGCCAGCAGCTTAGCCCCGACAACTAACTATGGCTACACCTTC.

The table lists this clonotype with many counts. The chain employs TRBV29-1 and TRBJ2-4; D may be TRBD1 (5 bases). The CDR3 runs 13 residues. Deletions cut 5 bases from V and 5 bases from J, with 13 bases between. The V gene's germline CDR1 is SQVTM and CDR2 ANQGSEA. CDR3 sequence reads: CSVLGQDQNIQYF. For the CDR3, the DNA is TGCAGCGTTCTGGGGCAGGACCAAAACATTCAGTACTTC.

The V gene is TRBV7-2, the J gene TRBJ1-6; D possibly corresponds to TRBD1 (5 bases). The V gene's germline CDR1 is SGHTA and CDR2 FQGNSA. V lost 11 bases, J lost 0 bases, and 14 bases lay in between. The CDR3 is 15 residues long. The CDR3 sequence: CAARTTSSYNSPLHF. As DNA, the CDR3 is TGTGCCGCCCGGACAACAAGCTCCTATAATTCACCCCTCCACTTT.

This clonotype was counted ten times or more. The V call is TRBV6-1, the J call TRBJ1-2, with 8 bases that match TRBD1. Germline assignment: CDR1 MNHNS and CDR2 SASEGT. Trimming at V came to 8 bases and at J to 6 bases, leaving 17 bases not matched to a gene. The CDR3 extends over 16 amino acids. In DNA form, the CDR3 reads TGTGCCAGCGGGAGTACGGGACAGGTCATGAGGGATGGCTACACCTTC. This gives the protein CASGSTGQVMRDGYTF.

V and J are TRBV5-1 and TRBJ2-1; 8 positions agree with TRBD2. This CDR3 comprises 15 residues. V dropped 9 bases and J dropped 8; count of bases not matched to a gene: 16. From germline, CDR1 is SGHRS and CDR2 YFSETQ. CDR3 in amino acids: CATKPSGLESDEQFF. The CDR3 nucleotides are TGCGCCACCAAACCGTCGGGACTAGAAAGTGATGAGCAGTTCTTC.

This clonotype has more than one count but fewer than ten. V is TRBV5-1 and J is TRBJ2-4; TRBD1 matches 8 bases. V lost 3 bases, J lost 9 bases, and 8 bases stayed unmatched. Germline loops: CDR1 SGHRS, CDR2 YFSETQ. The CDR3 contains 14 residues. CDR3 residues: CASSYSTGETIQYF. The CDR3 DNA is TGCGCCAGCAGCTACTCGACAGGGGAGACCATTCAGTACTTC. Looking up the rest from reference TRBV5-1 and TRBJ2-4 gives the full variable domain: KAGVTQTPRYLIKTRGQQVTLSCSPISGHRSVSWYQQTPGQGLQFLFEYFSETQRNKGNFPGRFSGRQFSNSRSEMNVSTLELGDSALYLCASSYSTGETIQYFGAGTRLSVL.